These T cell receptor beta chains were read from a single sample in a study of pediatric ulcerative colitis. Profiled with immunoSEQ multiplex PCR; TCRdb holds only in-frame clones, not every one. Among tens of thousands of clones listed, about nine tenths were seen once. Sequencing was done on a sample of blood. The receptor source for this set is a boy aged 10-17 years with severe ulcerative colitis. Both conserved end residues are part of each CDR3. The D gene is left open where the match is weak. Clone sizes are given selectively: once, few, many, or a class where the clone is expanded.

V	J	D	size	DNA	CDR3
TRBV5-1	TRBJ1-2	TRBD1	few	TGCGCCAGCAGCTATTCAGACAGGGACGGCTACACCTTC	CASSYSDRDGYTF
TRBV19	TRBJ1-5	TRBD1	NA	TGTGCCAGTAGTAGATTCGACAGGGATAATCAGCCCCAGCATTTT	CASSRFDRDNQPQHF
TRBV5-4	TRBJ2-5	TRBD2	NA	TGTGCCAGCAGCTTGGGTTCGGCGGGAGAGGCCCAGTACTTC	CASSLGSAGEAQYF
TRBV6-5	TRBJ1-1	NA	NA	TGTGCCAGCAGTTACGTGTCGGGGGCTGAAGCTTTCTTT	CASSYVSGAEAFF
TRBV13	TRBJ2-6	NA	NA	TGTGCCAGCAGCTTAGGGACCGGGGCCAACGTCCTGACTTTC	CASSLGTGANVLTF
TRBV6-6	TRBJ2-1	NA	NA	TGTGCCAGCAGTTACGTGACAGGGTGGGGGGGTGAGCAGTTCTTC	CASSYVTGWGGEQFF
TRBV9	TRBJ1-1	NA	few	TGTGCCAGCAGCGTAGACCCCAACAGGGCAGAAGCTTTCTTT	CASSVDPNRAEAFF
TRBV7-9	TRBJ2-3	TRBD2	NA	TGTGCCAGCAGCTTAGTTTGGACTAGCCCCACGGGGACAGATACGCAGTATTTT	CASSLVWTSPTGTDTQYF
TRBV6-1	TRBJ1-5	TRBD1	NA	TGTGCCAGCAGTGAAGGAGGGACAGGGGGATATCAGCCCCAGCATTTT	CASSEGGTGGYQPQHF
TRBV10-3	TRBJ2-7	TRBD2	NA	TGTGCCATCAGTGGTAGCGGGAGCTTGTACGAGCAGTACTTC	CAISGSGSLYEQYF
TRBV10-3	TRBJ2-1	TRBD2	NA	TGTGCCATCAGTGAAATAGCGGGAGAGGGCAATGAGCAGTTCTTC	CAISEIAGEGNEQFF
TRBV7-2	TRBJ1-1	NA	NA	TGTGCCAGCAGCTTAGTAATGGTAGGTGAAGCTTTCTTT	CASSLVMVGEAFF
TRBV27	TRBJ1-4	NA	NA	TGTGCCAGCAGTTCGGGAATAGAACGTGAAAAACTGTTTTTT	CASSSGIEREKLFF
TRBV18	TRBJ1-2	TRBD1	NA	TGTGCCAGCTCACAAGGACAGGGGGAGGATGGCTACACCTTC	CASSQGQGEDGYTF
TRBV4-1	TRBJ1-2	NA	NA	TGCGCCAGCAGCCAAGATTGGGATTTGCCCTATGGCTACACCTTC	CASSQDWDLPYGYTF
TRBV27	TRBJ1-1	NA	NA	TGTGCCAGCAGTTTTGGGGGAGTTACTGAAGCTTTCTTT	CASSFGGVTEAFF
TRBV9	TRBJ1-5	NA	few	TGTGCCAGCAGCGTTTACAGCAATCAGCCCCAGCATTTT	CASSVYSNQPQHF
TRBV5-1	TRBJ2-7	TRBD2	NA	TGCGCCAGCAGCTTGTCTTCTAGCGGATCCTACGAGCAGTACTTC	CASSLSSSGSYEQYF
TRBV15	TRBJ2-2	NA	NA	TGTGCCACCAGAGGCGGGACACCGAACACCGGGGAGCTGTTTTTT	CATRGGTPNTGELFF
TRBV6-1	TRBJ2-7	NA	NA	TGTGCCAGCAGTCCCGACGCAGCCTACGAGCAGTACTTC	CASSPDAAYEQYF
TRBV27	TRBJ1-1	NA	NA	TGTGCCAGCAGTCTGGGCAGGGCCGGGGGGAACACTGAAGCTTTCTTT	CASSLGRAGGNTEAFF
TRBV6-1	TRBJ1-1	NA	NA	TGTGCCAGCGGAAGGATGGGGGGCCCTTTCTTT	CASGRMGGPFF
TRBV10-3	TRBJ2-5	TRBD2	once	TGTGCCATCAGTGAGGTAGCGGGAGAAATTGGTGAGACCCAGTACTTC	CAISEVAGEIGETQYF
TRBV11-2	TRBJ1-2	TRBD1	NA	TGTGCCAGCAGCTTAGTAGAGGAGCGAGGGACAGATAACTATGGCTACACCTTC	CASSLVEERGTDNYGYTF
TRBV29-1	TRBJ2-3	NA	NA	TGCAGCGTTGAACCGTCTCAGCGAGATACGCAGTATTTT	CSVEPSQRDTQYF
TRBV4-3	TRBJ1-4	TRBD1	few	TGCGCCAGCAGCCAAGATATCGGGACAGGGTCACCAAAACTGTTTTTT	CASSQDIGTGSPKLFF
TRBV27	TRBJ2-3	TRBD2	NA	TGTGCCAGCAGTTTTGAGAGCGGGAGCGCAGATACGCAGTATTTT	CASSFESGSADTQYF
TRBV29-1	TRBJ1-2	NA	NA	TGCAGCGTTGTCTTCCTGGGAGAGGGAGGGTATGGCTACACCTTC	CSVVFLGEGGYGYTF
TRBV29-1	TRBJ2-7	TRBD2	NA	TGCAGCGTTGAACTAGCGGGAGGGCCCCACGAGCAGTACTTC	CSVELAGGPHEQYF
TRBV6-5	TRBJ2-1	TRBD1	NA	TGTGCGGTGACGGCAGGGGGCGCGGTGAGGCAGTTCTTC	CAVTAGGAVRQFF
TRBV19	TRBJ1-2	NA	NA	TGTGCCAGTACCGACGGGGGCTATGGCTACACCTTC	CASTDGGYGYTF
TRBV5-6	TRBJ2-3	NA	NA	TGTGCCAGCAGCTTGGCTTCGGATACGCAGTATTTT	CASSLASDTQYF
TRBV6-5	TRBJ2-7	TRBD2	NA	TGTGCCAGCAGTTTCACTAGCGTGAGCTCCTACGAGCAGTACTTC	CASSFTSVSSYEQYF
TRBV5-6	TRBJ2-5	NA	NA	TGTGCCAGCAGCTTGGCCGAACTGGGGCACACACTTAAAGAGACCCAGTACTTC	CASSLAELGHTLKETQYF
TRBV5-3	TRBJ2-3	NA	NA	TGTGCCAGCAGCTTTTTCGACCAAAGTACGCAGTATTTT	CASSFFDQSTQYF
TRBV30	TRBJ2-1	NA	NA	TGTGCCTGGAGCGAACATATGTTCGGTGAGCAGTTCTTC	CAWSEHMFGEQFF
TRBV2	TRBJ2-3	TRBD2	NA	TGTGCCAGCAGTGAATCTCTAGCGGGAGGCTTGAGTACAGATACGCAGTATTTT	CASSESLAGGLSTDTQYF
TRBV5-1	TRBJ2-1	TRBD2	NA	TGCGCCAGCAAACTAGCGGGAGTATCCTACAATGAGCAGTTCTTC	CASKLAGVSYNEQFF
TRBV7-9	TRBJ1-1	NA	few	TGTGCCAGCAGCGTTTCGAGCACTGAAGCTTTCTTT	CASSVSSTEAFF
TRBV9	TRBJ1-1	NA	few	TGTGCCAGCAGCGTACTACAGGGGAACACTGAAGCTTTCTTT	CASSVLQGNTEAFF
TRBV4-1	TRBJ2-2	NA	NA	TGCGCCAGCAGCCATTCCGGCGGGACACTCGAGTTCACCGGGGAGCTGTTTTTT	CASSHSGGTLEFTGELFF
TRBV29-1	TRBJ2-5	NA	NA	TGCAGCGTTGCAGCGGGAGAGACCCAGTACTTC	CSVAAGETQYF
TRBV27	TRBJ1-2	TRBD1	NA	TGTGCCAGCAGTTTAACGGGACAGGGGTTGGGCTACACCTTC	CASSLTGQGLGYTF
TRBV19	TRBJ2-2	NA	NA	TGTGCCAGTAGTCCTAGCCAGGGCGGGGAGCTGTTTTTT	CASSPSQGGELFF
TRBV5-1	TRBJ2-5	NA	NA	TGCGCCAGCAGCCTCCGGGCCGCCCAAGAGACCCAGTACTTC	CASSLRAAQETQYF
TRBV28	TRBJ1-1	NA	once	TGTGCCAGCAGTTTAGTGAAGGGCTTGAACACTGAAGCTTTCTTT	CASSLVKGLNTEAFF
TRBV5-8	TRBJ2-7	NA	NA	TGTGCCAGCAGCTTGCCGCGGATGAGCTCCTACGAGCAGTACTTC	CASSLPRMSSYEQYF
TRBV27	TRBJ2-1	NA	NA	TGTGCCAGCAGTTTTGGAGGATCCTACAATGAGCAGTTCTTC	CASSFGGSYNEQFF
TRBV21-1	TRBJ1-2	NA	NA	TGTGCCAGCAGCAAAGCTAAAGGGGACGGGGGGAACTATGGCTACACCTTC	CASSKAKGDGGNYGYTF
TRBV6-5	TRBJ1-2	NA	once	TGTGCCGCCTCCTCCGCACAGTTAATAGGGGGCTACACCTTC	CAASSAQLIGGYTF
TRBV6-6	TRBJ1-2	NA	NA	TGTGCCAGCAGTTACTCGTTCCAGGGAGGAAACTATGGCTACACCTTC	CASSYSFQGGNYGYTF
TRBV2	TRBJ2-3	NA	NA	TGTGCCAGCAGTCGTACAGCACCAGGGCCCCCCACAGATACGCAGTATTTT	CASSRTAPGPPTDTQYF